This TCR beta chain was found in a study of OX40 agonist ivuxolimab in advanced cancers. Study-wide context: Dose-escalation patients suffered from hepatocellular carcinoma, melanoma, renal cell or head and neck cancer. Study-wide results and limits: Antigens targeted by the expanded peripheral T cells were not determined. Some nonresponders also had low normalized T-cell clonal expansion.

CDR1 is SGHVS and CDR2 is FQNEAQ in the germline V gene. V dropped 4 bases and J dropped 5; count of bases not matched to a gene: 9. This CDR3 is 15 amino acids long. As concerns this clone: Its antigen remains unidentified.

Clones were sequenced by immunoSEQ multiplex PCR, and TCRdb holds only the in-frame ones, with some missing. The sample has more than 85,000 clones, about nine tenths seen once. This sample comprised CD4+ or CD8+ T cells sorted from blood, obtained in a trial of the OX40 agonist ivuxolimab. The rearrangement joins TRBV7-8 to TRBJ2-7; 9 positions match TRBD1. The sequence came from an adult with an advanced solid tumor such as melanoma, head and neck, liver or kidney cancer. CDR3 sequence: CASSSLVGTGNEQYF. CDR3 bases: TGTGCCAGCAGCTCCCTTGTGGGGACAGGGAACGAGCAGTACTTC.